A selection of T cell receptor beta chains follows, all from one sample in a study of blood T cell repertoires in COVID-19. Repertoires were generated with immunoSEQ multiplex PCR, while TCRdb's copy carries only in-frame clones and drops some. The sample has a few hundred thousand clones, roughly 87% seen once; the top ten hold 3%. The sample taken for sequencing was PBMCs or T cells enriched from blood (not recorded which). Receptors were obtained from a woman in her thirties who had recovered from COVID-19. Each CDR3 is given with its conserved first and last residue. D genes are given only for firm matches. Where a row states a size, it is once, few, many or the class of an expanded clone; other rows omit it.

size,V,J,D,DNA,CDR3
NA,TRBV28,TRBJ1-2,TRBD1,TGTGCCACTAGACCCGGGACAGCCTATGGCTACACCTTC,CATRPGTAYGYTF
once,TRBV4-2,TRBJ2-7,TRBD2,TGTGCCAGCAGCCACCTCTCTAGCGGGGGAGCCTCCTACGAGCAGTACTTC,CASSHLSSGGASYEQYF
NA,TRBV7-9,TRBJ1-1,NA,TGTGCCAGCAGCTTAGACAGGACAGCTGAAGCTTTCTTT,CASSLDRTAEAFF
NA,TRBV11-2,TRBJ2-7,TRBD1,TGTGCCAGCAGCTTACCTCGCGTCGGGACAGTGTGGATCCACGAGCAGTACTTC,CASSLPRVGTVWIHEQYF
NA,TRBV6-5,TRBJ2-7,TRBD1,TGTGCCAGCAGTTTTGGGACAGGCGGATACGAGCAGTACTTC,CASSFGTGGYEQYF
NA,TRBV3-1/TRBV3-2,TRBJ1-2,NA,TGTGCCAGCAGCCAAGGGTCAGGGTACTATGGCTACACCTTC,CASSQGSGYYGYTF
once,TRBV2,TRBJ1-5,NA,TGTGCCAGCAGCACAGGGCTAAATCAGCCCCAGCATTTT,CASSTGLNQPQHF
NA,TRBV10-2,TRBJ1-1,NA,TGCGCCAGCAGTGAGCCAGGGGAACGGACTGAAGCTTTCTTT,CASSEPGERTEAFF
NA,TRBV27,TRBJ1-5,NA,TGTGCCAGCAGTCGCAGGGTAGACAGCAATCAGCCCCAGCATTTT,CASSRRVDSNQPQHF
NA,TRBV6-5,TRBJ2-7,NA,TGTGCCACGCGACCGGGACTGACAAACTACGAGCAGTACTTC,CATRPGLTNYEQYF
once,TRBV19,TRBJ1-1,TRBD1,TGTGCCAGTAGCCCCGGGGACAGGGGGAGCACTGAAGCTTTCTTT,CASSPGDRGSTEAFF
NA,TRBV5-6,TRBJ2-7,TRBD1,TGTGCCAGCAGCTGGGACAGGTCCTACGAGCAGTACTTC,CASSWDRSYEQYF
NA,TRBV27,TRBJ2-7,TRBD2,TGTGCCAGCAAAGGACTAGCGGGAGGAGATCCCTACGAGCAGTACTTC,CASKGLAGGDPYEQYF
once,TRBV3-1/TRBV3-2,TRBJ1-2,NA,TGTGCCAGCAGAGCTTTCGGGGAGGAGAATGGCTACACCTTC,CASRAFGEENGYTF
NA,TRBV27,TRBJ2-7,TRBD2,TGTGCCAGCAGTCTTCTAGCGGGGGGGACCTACGAGCAGTACTTC,CASSLLAGGTYEQYF
few,TRBV27,TRBJ1-2,TRBD1,TGTGCCAGCAGTGCGGGACAGGGAGTGTTCGGCTACACCTTC,CASSAGQGVFGYTF
NA,TRBV10-3,TRBJ2-5,NA,TGTGCCATCAGTGTGACCAGGGAGGCGGCCTCGGGGACCCAGTACTTC,CAISVTREAASGTQYF
NA,TRBV11-2,TRBJ1-2,NA,TGTGCCAGCAGCTTGGACTCCGGGGAGGGCGACTATGGCTACACCTTC,CASSLDSGEGDYGYTF
NA,TRBV14,TRBJ1-3,NA,TGTGCCAGCAGCCAAGATCTACCCCTTTCTGGAAACACCATATATTTT,CASSQDLPLSGNTIYF
NA,TRBV13,TRBJ2-6,NA,TGTGCCAGCAGCTTAATAGACTTTGAGGCTGGGGCCAACGTCCTGACTTTC,CASSLIDFEAGANVLTF
NA,TRBV2,TRBJ1-2,TRBD1,TGTGCCAGCAGCCAACTCCCGGGACAGGGAGGAGGCTACACCTTC,CASSQLPGQGGGYTF
NA,TRBV10-3,TRBJ2-1,NA,TGTGCCATCAGTGGGCCTGCCACCTCCTACAATGAGCAGTTCTTC,CAISGPATSYNEQFF
NA,TRBV24-1,TRBJ2-1,NA,TGTGCCACCAGTACTAGCTCCTACAATGAGCAGTTCTTC,CATSTSSYNEQFF
NA,TRBV2,TRBJ2-1,TRBD1,TGTGCCAGCAGTGTGGGCCCAGGGGGATATGAGCAGTTCTTC,CASSVGPGGYEQFF
NA,TRBV5-1,TRBJ1-1,TRBD1,TGCGCCAGCAGCACCCGACAGGGGAACACTGAAGCTTTCTTT,CASSTRQGNTEAFF
NA,TRBV7-6,TRBJ2-7,TRBD2,TGTGCCAGCAGCTCTGGGACTAGCGGGATCTACGAGCAGTACTTC,CASSSGTSGIYEQYF
NA,TRBV6-5,TRBJ2-5,NA,TGTGCCAGCAGTTACCCGGGGCAAGAGACCCAGTACTTC,CASSYPGQETQYF
NA,TRBV5-4,TRBJ2-1,NA,TGTGCCAGCAGCTTACAGGGATCCTACAATGAGCAGTTCTTC,CASSLQGSYNEQFF